A selection of T cell receptor beta chains follows, all from one sample in a study of CD8+ T cells in alopecia areata. TCRdb keeps only in-frame clones here, not all; method: immunoSEQ multiplex PCR. Of around 100,000 clones detected, 85% to 90% appear once; the ten largest clones hold 8.5% to 14%. Sample: CD8+ T cells sorted from blood, taken around week 30, from a patient treated with tofacitinib. Receptor source: a human donor with alopecia areata. Each CDR3 is given with its conserved first and last residue. D genes are given only for firm matches. Only some rows state a clone size, as once, few, many or a class for expanded clones.

V gene,D gene,clone size,J gene,CDR3 DNA,CDR3 protein
TRBV11-2,.,.,TRBJ2-7,TGTGCCAGCAGCACCACCGGATACGAGCAGTACTTC,CASSTTGYEQYF
TRBV2,.,.,TRBJ2-7,TGTGCCAGTGAACTGGACAGCTCCTACGAGCAGTACTTC,CASELDSSYEQYF
TRBV4-1,.,.,TRBJ2-1,TGCGCCAGCAGCGGGCCTACAGAAGGAAATGAGCAGTTCTTC,CASSGPTEGNEQFF
TRBV19,.,.,TRBJ2-1,TGTGCCAGTAGTATCAGTCCGTCCTACAATGAGCAGTTCTTC,CASSISPSYNEQFF
TRBV30,.,.,TRBJ2-1,TGTGCCTTGATTGCCGAGGACAACAATGAGCAGTTCTTC,CALIAEDNNEQFF
TRBV14,.,.,TRBJ2-2,TGTGCCAGCAGCCCCGCTGATAACGGGGAGCTGTTTTTT,CASSPADNGELFF
TRBV27,.,.,TRBJ1-1,TGTGCCAGCAGTTTTCAAGGGACTGAAGCTTTCTTT,CASSFQGTEAFF
TRBV27,TRBD1,few,TRBJ2-1,TGTGCCAGCAGTTTCGCCCCCCCCGGGACAGGAGACTACAATGAGCAGTTCTTC,CASSFAPPGTGDYNEQFF
TRBV6-5,.,.,TRBJ2-1,TGTGCCAGCACCCTCGACAAAAGCTCCTACAATGAGCAGTTCTTC,CASTLDKSSYNEQFF
TRBV4-1,.,.,TRBJ1-1,TGCGCCAGCAGCCACCCCGGCACTGAAGCTTTCTTT,CASSHPGTEAFF
TRBV4-1,.,.,TRBJ1-1,TGCGCCAGCAGCGGGCACCCTAACACTGAAGCTTTCTTT,CASSGHPNTEAFF
TRBV7-9,.,.,TRBJ1-4,TGTGCCACACCAGAACAGGGAAGGAACGAAAAACTGTTTTTT,CATPEQGRNEKLFF
TRBV7-9,TRBD1,.,TRBJ2-1,TGTGCCAGCAGCTCAAATAGGGACAGGGTCTATGAGCAGTTCTTC,CASSSNRDRVYEQFF
TRBV19,TRBD1,once,TRBJ2-3,TGTGCCAGTAGTATACCGGGACAGATATTCACAGATACGCAGTATTTT,CASSIPGQIFTDTQYF
TRBV19,TRBD1,once,TRBJ2-7,TGTGCCAGTAGTATCGGGACAGGGGCCTACGAGCAGTACTTC,CASSIGTGAYEQYF